Below, 3 T cell receptor beta chains from the same sample are listed, as sequenced in a study of T cell repertoires in cytomegalovirus infection. TCRdb reprocessed the reads via MiXCR and lists one record per CDR3 protein. This table holds hundreds of thousands of distinct CDR3 sequences, roughly 17% found once. What was sequenced was PBMCs. These receptors were obtained from a human donor in good health (CMV status not recorded). Some clones in this sample may be carry-over from other donors' samples.

The CDR3 sequence: CASSLLESMNTEAFF. In nucleotides, the CDR3 is TGTGCCAGCAGCTTGTTGGAGTCCATGAACACTGAAGCTTTCTTT. V usage is TRBV5-6 and J usage is TRBJ1-1; no firm D call. The V gene's germline CDR1 is SGHDT and CDR2 YYEEEE. V dropped 1 base and J dropped 0 bases, with 10 bases sitting between them. The length of the CDR3 is 15 residues.

There are a few counts of this clonotype. The genes are TRBV7-6 and TRBJ1-4; TRBD1 might be the D (6 bases). Deletions cut 3 bases from V and 0 bases from J, with 17 bases between. This CDR3 has 18 residues. Germline V lookup: CDR1 SGHVS, CDR2 FNYEAQ. The CDR3, as DNA: TGTGCCAGCAGCTTGAGGACAGCGTTGGATGCAACTAATGAAAAACTGTTTTTT. Translated, it gives CASSLRTALDATNEKLFF. The full variable domain, completed using reference TRBV7-6 and TRBJ1-4, is GAGVSQSPRYKVTKRGQDVALRCDPISGHVSLYWYRQALGQGPEFLTYFNYEAQQDKSGLPNDRFSAERPEGSISTLTIQRTEQRDSAMYRCASSLRTALDATNEKLFFGSGTQLSVL.

V is TRBV4-2 and J is TRBJ2-4; D call uncertain. The germline V gene has CDR1 LGHNA and CDR2 YNFKEQ. Trimming took off 1 base at V and 0 bases at J, with 10 bases between the two ends. The CDR3 covers 16 residues. CDR3 bases: TGTGCCAGCAGCCAAGGTGCTTTACTAGCCAAAAACATTCAGTACTTC. This sequence encodes CASSQGALLAKNIQYF.